The rows below give T cell receptor beta chains drawn from one sample of a study of shared clonotypes between healthy human individuals. Measured with immunoSEQ multiplex PCR; TCRdb has only the in-frame clones, and not every one. This sample carries millions of clones, approximately 95% of them seen once, and the ten largest clones take 0.35% to 0.5%. Sequencing input: naive CD4+ T cells from PBMCs. These receptors were taken from a man aged 18 to 29 in good health. Some clones in this sample may be carry-over from other donors' samples. The CDR3 runs from the conserved cysteine through the conserved F or W. The D gene is left open where the match is weak. A row's size may be missing; if present it is once, few, many or a size class.

abundance,d_gene,j_gene,v_gene,CDR3aa,CDR3nt
.,TRBD2,TRBJ2-2,TRBV6-5,CASSQGLKTGELFF,TGTGCCAGCAGTCAGGGACTAAAAACCGGGGAGCTGTTTTTT
.,.,TRBJ1-4,TRBV4-1,CASRTPTGKLNEKLFF,TGCGCCAGCAGGACTCCGACCGGGAAGCTTAATGAAAAACTGTTTTTT
.,.,TRBJ1-6,TRBV6-5,CASSYSVLTDSPLHF,TGTGCCAGCAGTTACTCCGTGCTCACGGACTCACCCCTCCACTTT
.,TRBD2,TRBJ2-1,TRBV5-6,CASSLVALAGSDEQFF,TGTGCCAGCAGCTTGGTAGCACTAGCGGGTTCCGATGAGCAGTTCTTC
.,TRBD1,TRBJ1-5,TRBV28,CASSYGTGAAHQPQHF,TGTGCCAGCAGTTACGGGACAGGGGCAGCCCATCAGCCCCAGCATTTT
once,.,TRBJ2-7,TRBV19,CASSKQSEQYF,TGTGCCAGTAGTAAACAGAGCGAGCAGTACTTC
.,TRBD1,TRBJ1-5,TRBV4-3,CASSRSGQGDQPQHF,TGCGCCAGCAGCCGATCCGGACAGGGGGATCAGCCCCAGCATTTT
.,.,TRBJ2-1,TRBV9,CASSVAGESLHNEQFF,TGTGCCAGCAGCGTAGCGGGGGAGAGCCTACACAATGAGCAGTTCTTC
.,.,TRBJ1-1,TRBV30,CAWSVPWGPTEAFF,TGTGCCTGGAGTGTACCTTGGGGGCCGACTGAAGCTTTCTTT
.,.,TRBJ1-4,TRBV2,CASRVKGLLFF,TGTGCCAGCAGGGTCAAGGGGTTACTGTTTTTT
.,.,TRBJ2-2,TRBV5-1,CASSLVSGRSETGELFF,TGCGCCAGCAGCTTGGTATCTGGGAGGAGTGAAACCGGGGAGCTGTTTTTT
.,.,TRBJ1-5,TRBV19,CASSTRAVSGQPQHF,TGTGCCAGTAGTACCCGGGCGGTGAGCGGTCAGCCCCAGCATTTT
.,TRBD1,TRBJ1-4,TRBV29-1,CSVDTGAGEKLFF,TGCAGCGTGGATACAGGGGCAGGTGAAAAACTGTTTTTT
.,.,TRBJ2-1,TRBV27,CASSRVPHSYNEQFF,TGTGCCAGCAGTCGAGTGCCCCACTCCTACAATGAGCAGTTCTTC
.,TRBD2,TRBJ2-5,TRBV14,CASSRDPGTSQWGQETQYF,TGTGCCAGCAGCCGTGATCCCGGGACTAGTCAATGGGGTCAAGAGACCCAGTACTTC
.,.,TRBJ1-4,TRBV28,CASSFGNEPGGKLFF,TGTGCCAGCAGTTTTGGGAACGAACCCGGGGGAAAACTGTTTTTT
.,.,TRBJ2-3,TRBV11-2,CASSFSRDTDTQYF,TGTGCCAGCAGCTTCAGTCGGGACACAGATACGCAGTATTTT
.,TRBD1,TRBJ2-7,TRBV4-1,CASSRGTGSSYEQYF,TGCGCCAGCAGCCGCGGGACAGGGAGCTCCTACGAGCAGTACTTC
.,.,TRBJ1-1,TRBV29-1,CSVVRGLNTEAFF,TGCAGCGTGGTCAGGGGTCTGAACACTGAAGCTTTCTTT
.,TRBD2,TRBJ2-2,TRBV7-6,CASRLAGDGGELFF,TGTGCCAGTCGACTAGCGGGAGATGGAGGGGAGCTGTTTTTT
.,.,TRBJ2-7,TRBV18,CASSPRRGENEQYF,TGTGCCAGCTCACCAAGAAGGGGGGAGAACGAGCAGTACTTC
.,.,TRBJ1-2,TRBV2,CATMGRAGNYGYTF,TGTGCCACCATGGGTAGGGCGGGGAACTATGGCTACACCTTC
.,TRBD1,TRBJ1-5,TRBV7-2,CASSLAGTGAGQPQHF,TGTGCCAGCAGCTTAGCCGGGACAGGGGCCGGGCAGCCCCAGCATTTT
.,TRBD2,TRBJ2-5,TRBV7-6,CASSLGLAGVETQYF,TGTGCCAGCAGCTTAGGGCTAGCGGGAGTGGAGACCCAGTACTTC
.,TRBD2,TRBJ2-7,TRBV5-1,CASSFRLAGAVVHYEQYF,TGCGCCAGCAGCTTCCGACTAGCGGGAGCGGTAGTGCACTACGAGCAGTACTTC
.,.,TRBJ2-1,TRBV5-1,CASGEQGSYNEQFF,TGCGCCAGCGGGGAGCAGGGCTCCTACAATGAGCAGTTCTTC
.,.,TRBJ1-4,TRBV7-2,CASSLAAGDEKLFF,TGTGCCAGCAGCTTAGCGGCAGGGGATGAAAAACTGTTTTTT
.,TRBD2,TRBJ2-2,TRBV5-4,CASSLASGMNTGELFF,TGTGCCAGCAGCTTGGCTAGCGGGATGAACACCGGGGAGCTGTTTTTT
.,.,TRBJ2-3,TRBV11-3,CASSLGLSATDTQYF,TGTGCCAGCAGTTTAGGTTTGAGCGCGACAGATACGCAGTATTTT
.,.,TRBJ2-1,TRBV6-1,CASNHGTNEQFF,TGTGCCAGCAATCACGGAACCAATGAGCAGTTCTTC
.,TRBD1,TRBJ2-7,TRBV6-5,CASSYSAGGPYEQYF,TGTGCCAGCAGTTACTCGGCAGGGGGCCCGTACGAGCAGTACTTC
.,.,TRBJ1-1,TRBV7-2,CASSFSLANTEAFF,TGTGCCAGCAGCTTCTCCTTGGCGAACACTGAAGCTTTCTTT
.,TRBD2,TRBJ2-7,TRBV19,CASRSPGTSSYEQYF,TGTGCCAGTAGAAGCCCCGGGACTAGCTCCTACGAGCAGTACTTC
.,.,TRBJ1-1,TRBV10-3,CAIRANTEAFF,TGTGCCATCAGGGCAAACACTGAAGCTTTCTTT
.,.,TRBJ2-1,TRBV6-5,CASSRSVGFYNEQFF,TGTGCCAGCAGCCGAAGCGTAGGGTTTTACAATGAGCAGTTCTTC
.,TRBD2,TRBJ2-7,TRBV2,CASSPGLAGGPLWEQYF,TGTGCCAGCAGTCCGGGACTAGCGGGAGGGCCTCTGTGGGAGCAGTACTTC
.,TRBD1,TRBJ2-5,TRBV10-3,CAISADRGRQETQYF,TGTGCCATCAGTGCGGACAGGGGACGGCAAGAGACCCAGTACTTC
once,.,TRBJ2-5,TRBV2,CASRYTAGETQYF,TGTGCCAGCAGATACACAGCGGGAGAGACCCAGTACTTC
.,.,TRBJ2-7,TRBV4-1,CASSQEGQSSYEQYF,TGCGCCAGCAGCCAAGAAGGGCAGAGCTCCTACGAGCAGTACTTC
.,.,TRBJ2-6,TRBV7-9,CASSMLGGANVLTF,TGTGCCAGCAGCATGCTGGGGGGGGCCAACGTCCTGACTTTC
.,.,TRBJ2-7,TRBV6-5,CASIQRAPAYEQYF,TGTGCCAGCATCCAACGGGCTCCGGCTTACGAGCAGTACTTC